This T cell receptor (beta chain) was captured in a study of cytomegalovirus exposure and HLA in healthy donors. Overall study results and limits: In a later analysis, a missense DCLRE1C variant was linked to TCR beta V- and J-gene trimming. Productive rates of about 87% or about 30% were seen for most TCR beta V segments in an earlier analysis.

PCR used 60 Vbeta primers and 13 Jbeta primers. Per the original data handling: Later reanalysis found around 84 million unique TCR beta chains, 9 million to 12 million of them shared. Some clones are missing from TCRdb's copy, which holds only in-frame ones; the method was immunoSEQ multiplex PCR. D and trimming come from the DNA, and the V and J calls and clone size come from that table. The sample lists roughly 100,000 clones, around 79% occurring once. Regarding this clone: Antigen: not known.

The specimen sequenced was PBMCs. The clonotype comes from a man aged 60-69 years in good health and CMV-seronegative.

CDR3 loop: CASSIGGMNTEAFF. The CDR3 nucleotides are TGTGCCAGTAGTATCGGGGGAATGAACACTGAAGCTTTCTTT. The chain is built from TRBV19 and TRBJ1-1, with D perhaps matching TRBD1 (5 bases). This CDR3 region has 14 residues. Germline V CDR1 and CDR2: LNHDA, SQIVND (reference sequence). The germline V and J ends were trimmed by 3 bases and 0 bases, with 8 bases remaining between them. Full variable domain (rest looked up from reference TRBV19 and TRBJ1-1): DGGITQSPKYLFRKEGQNVTLSCEQNLNHDAMYWYRQDPGQGLRLIYYSQIVNDFQKGDIAEGYSVSREKKESFPLTVTSAQKNPTAFYLCASSIGGMNTEAFFGQGTRLTVV.